This entry lists 29 T cell receptor beta chains sequenced from one sample in a study of early T cells in non-severe SARS-CoV-2 infection. TCRdb called the 5' RACE reads again in MiXCR, with one record for every CDR3 protein. The table lists about 77,000 distinct CDR3 sequences, roughly 5.3% of them singletons. The sequenced sample was whole blood, obtained at baseline. The receptors come from an adult who was a healthcare worker with PCR-confirmed SARS-CoV-2 infection or an uninfected control (not recorded which).

This clonotype showed up many times. This chain links TRBV20-1 with TRBJ1-2; D gene unclear. Germline V gene sequence: CDR1 DFQATT, CDR2 SNEGSKA (reference sequence). V lost 5 bases and J lost 2, with 6 bases in between. This CDR3 is 11 amino acids long. CDR3: CSAYDNYGYTF. In nucleotides, the CDR3 is TGCAGTGCTTACGACAACTATGGCTACACCTTC.

The V call is TRBV29-1, the J call TRBJ2-3; the D is unclear. From germline, CDR1 is SQVTM and CDR2 ANQGSEA. This CDR3 region has 13 residues. Trimming pared 5 bases from V and 2 bases from J, leaving 11 bases between. The CDR3 sequence: CSVTHTSTDTQYF. Written as DNA, the CDR3 is TGCAGCGTTACTCACACTTCCACAGATACGCAGTATTTT.

In this sample, this clonotype turned up a few times. The rearrangement uses TRBV7-9 and TRBJ2-7; D is undetermined. The CDR3 is 14 residues long. V lost 7 bases to trimming and J lost 3 bases, with 16 bases between them. CDR1 is SEHNR and CDR2 is FQNEAQ in the germline V gene (reference sequence). The CDR3 is CASITTDHDYEQYF. The DNA for the CDR3 is TGTGCCAGCATCACCACGGACCATGACTACGAGCAGTACTTC.

This clonotype has ten or more counts. The V call is TRBV6-6, the J call TRBJ1-1; possible D gene TRBD1, 6 bases. The CDR3 is made up of 18 amino acids. V lost 5 bases and J 4 bases, leaving 26 bases between the germline ends. CDR1 and CDR2 (germline): MNHNY, SVGAGI (reference sequence). CDR3 DNA: TGTGCCAGCAGTGCCTCCGGGACATTTCTAAAGCTAGGCACTGAAGCTTTCTTT. This codes for CASSASGTFLKLGTEAFF.

This chain joins TRBV28 and TRBJ1-2; 8 bases are shared with TRBD1. The CDR3 length is 14 residues. CDR1 MDHEN and CDR2 SYDVKM come from the germline V gene. Trimming cost V 5 bases and J 8 bases; bases outside gene matches: 10. Here the CDR3 DNA reads TGTGCCAGCAGTCAAACACAGGGGGTCTCCGGCTACACCTTC. Residues: CASSQTQGVSGYTF.

This clonotype showed up many times. J is TRBJ2-6 and V is TRBV11-3; tentatively, D is TRBD2 (5 bases). V lost 5 bases, J lost 0 bases, and 8 bases lay in between. CDR1 is SGHNT and CDR2 is YENEEA in the germline V gene. The CDR3 is made up of 15 amino acids. The CDR3 nucleotides read TGTGCCAGCAGCCCGGGGAGCTCTGGGGCCAACGTCCTGACTTTC. It is translated as CASSPGSSGANVLTF.

This clonotype turned up a few times. The V gene is TRBV3-1, the J gene TRBJ2-1, with TRBD2 identical over 7 bases. Per the germline V gene, CDR1 is LGHDT and CDR2 is YNNKEL (reference sequence). There are 17 residues in the CDR3. J lost 6 bases, V lost 0 bases, and 11 bases had no gene match. As DNA, the CDR3 is TGTGCCAGCAGCCAAGATCTGAGAGGGAGGGCCGGCAATGAGCAGTTCTTC. It specifies CASSQDLRGRAGNEQFF.

As regards this clonotype: A much more abundant neighbour one base away suggests this may be a read error. The V call is TRBV5-5, the J call TRBJ2-2, with D perhaps matching TRBD2 (6 bases). CDR1 and CDR2 (germline): SGHKS, YYEKEE (reference sequence). This CDR3 spans 16 amino acids. CDR3 sequence reads: CASSFRGGADTGGLFF. DNA of the CDR3: TGTGCCAGCAGCTTCAGAGGAGGTGCTGACACCGGGGGGCTGTTTTTT.

This clonotype was counted ten times or more. The chain is built from TRBV18 and TRBJ2-6; D is ambiguous. CDR1 and CDR2 from the germline V gene are KGHSH and LQKENI. Trimming stripped 0 bases from V and 4 bases from J, with 4 bases between. CDR3 length: 14 residues. The CDR3 here is CASSPPGGANVLTF. The DNA for the CDR3 is TGTGCCAGCTCACCACCGGGAGGGGCCAACGTCCTGACTTTC. The variable domain in full, with the rest retrieved from reference TRBV18 and TRBJ2-6, is NAGVMQNPRHLVRRRGQEARLRCSPMKGHSHVYWYRQLPEEGLKFMVYLQKENIIDESGMPKERFSAEFPKEGPSILRIQQVVRGDSAAYFCASSPPGGANVLTFGAGSRLTVL.

This clonotype showed up many times. The chain couples TRBV5-6 to TRBJ2-1, with D maybe TRBD1 (6 bases). Trimming pared 6 bases from V and 3 bases from J, leaving 16 bases between. Per the germline V gene, CDR1 is SGHDT and CDR2 is YYEEEE. The CDR3 has 15 residues. The CDR3 protein is CASNQPTGIYNEQFF. The CDR3, as DNA: TGTGCCAGCAACCAACCAACAGGGATCTACAATGAGCAGTTCTTC.

The V call is TRBV6-5, the J call TRBJ2-1; 9 positions agree with TRBD1. CDR3 length equals 14 residues. V lost 8 bases to trimming and J lost 6 bases; unmatched junction nucleotides: 8. Germline V gene lookup returns CDR1 MNHEY and CDR2 SVGAGI. The chain's CDR3 is CASSFDRGGNEQFF. The CDR3 region has the DNA TGTGCCAGCTCCTTCGACAGGGGGGGCAATGAGCAGTTCTTC.

This clonotype has at least ten counts. The V and J genes are TRBV27 and TRBJ2-1, with D tentatively TRBD2 (5 bases). Germline assignment: CDR1 MNHEY and CDR2 SMNVEV (reference sequence). The V gene lost 2 bases and the J gene lost 3 bases, with 11 bases spanning the gap. CDR3 length: 15 residues. The CDR3 is CASSLLTTDYNEQFF. As DNA, the CDR3 is TGTGCCAGCAGTTTACTGACTACGGACTACAATGAGCAGTTCTTC.

In this sample, this clonotype turned up a few times. V gene TRBV28 combines with J gene TRBJ2-1; TRBD2 matches at 9 bases. This CDR3 contains 13 residues. After removal of 9 bases from V and 8 bases from J, the junction contained 8 bases not matched to a gene. CDR1 and CDR2 from the germline V gene are MDHEN and SYDVKM. Here the CDR3 DNA reads TGTGCCAGTAGGCTAGCGGGACCATATGAGCAGTTCTTC. Encoded protein: CASRLAGPYEQFF.

This clonotype has a count of ten or more. J is TRBJ2-7 and V is TRBV20-1; unclear D gene. The CDR3 is made up of 11 amino acids. Germline V lookup: CDR1 DFQATT, CDR2 SNEGSKA (reference sequence). With 6 bases removed from V and 2 bases from J, the gap between germline ends came to 8 bases. The DNA for the CDR3 is TGCAGTGCCCCCGACACCTACGAGCAGTACTTC. Translating it yields CSAPDTYEQYF.

This clonotype was found many times. V is TRBV6-1 and J is TRBJ1-5; D is perhaps TRBD1 (5 bases). The V end lost 6 bases, the J end lost 7 bases, and 7 bases lay between the germline ends. The CDR3 sequence is 11 residues long. Per germline, CDR1 MNHNS and CDR2 SASEGT. Here the CDR3 reads CASRRGQPQHF. In DNA form, the CDR3 reads TGTGCCAGCAGGAGGGGACAGCCCCAGCATTTT.

At least ten counts were recorded for this clonotype. The V and J genes are TRBV6-5 and TRBJ2-7; D may be TRBD1 (5 bases). Germline CDR1 MNHEY, CDR2 SVGAGI. The CDR3 is 12 residues long. Between the trimmed V and J ends, which lost 4 bases and 4 bases, there was a span of 8 bases. CDR3 DNA: TGTGCCAGCAGTTCCCCAGGGTACGAGCAGTACTTC. The encoded protein is CASSSPGYEQYF.

This clonotype was observed a few times. The chain carries TRBV12-3 or TRBV12-4 and TRBJ2-2; D may be TRBD1 (7 bases). The CDR3 is made up of 17 amino acids. V lost 7 bases and J 4 bases, leaving 22 bases between the germline ends. Here the CDR3 DNA reads TGTGCCAGCATCCTCATGGGGCAGGGGGGCTTCACCGGGGAGCTGTTTTTT. The encoded protein is CASILMGQGGFTGELFF.

This clonotype appeared many times. The chain employs TRBV20-1 and TRBJ2-2; 7 bases are shared with TRBD2. Per the germline V gene, CDR1 is DFQATT and CDR2 is SNEGSKA (reference sequence). The V gene end was trimmed by 5 bases and the J gene end by 0 bases; junction bases not matched to a gene: 3. The CDR3 extends over 14 amino acids. The CDR3 coding sequence is TGCAGTGCTGCGAGCGGGGCGAACACCGGGGAGCTGTTTTTT. The encoded protein is CSAASGANTGELFF.

This clonotype was recorded many times. The V gene is TRBV6-6, the J gene TRBJ1-4; D remains ambiguous. The CDR3 consists of 12 residues. Germline V gene sequence: CDR1 MNHNY, CDR2 SVGAGI (reference sequence). V lost 2 bases to trimming and J lost 2 bases, with 0 bases between them. CDR3 bases: TGTGCCAGCAGTTACACTAATGAAAAACTGTTTTTT. Translation gives CASSYTNEKLFF.

This clonotype was counted many times. The V and J genes are TRBV5-1 and TRBJ1-1; D is uncertain. Deletions cut 4 bases from V and 0 bases from J, with 10 bases between. CDR3 length: 14 amino acids. CDR1 and CDR2 (germline): SGHRS, YFSETQ. The CDR3 is CASSGRGMNTEAFF. In DNA form, the CDR3 reads TGCGCCAGCAGCGGGAGAGGAATGAACACTGAAGCTTTCTTT.

CDR3 sequence reads: CASSLMGGANYGYTF. The CDR3 bases are TGTGCCAGCAGTTTAATGGGCGGAGCTAACTATGGCTACACCTTC. The rearrangement links TRBV27 to TRBJ1-2; D gene ambiguous. Germline values: CDR1 MNHEY, CDR2 SMNVEV (reference sequence). V shed 2 bases and J shed 0 bases, with 10 bases lying between them. The CDR3 runs 15 residues.

This clonotype was found a few times. The gene calls are TRBV19 and TRBJ2-1, with D tentatively TRBD2 (6 bases). V dropped 7 bases and J dropped 10 bases, with 14 bases sitting between them. This CDR3 is 12 amino acids long. Looked up from germline, CDR1 is LNHDA and CDR2 is SQIVND (reference sequence). The CDR3 loop is CASTPGAGEQFF. The CDR3, as DNA: TGTGCCAGTACCCCCGGGGCGGGGGAGCAGTTCTTC. The full variable domain, in which reference TRBV19 and TRBJ2-1 provide the parts outside the CDR3, is DGGITQSPKYLFRKEGQNVTLSCEQNLNHDAMYWYRQDPGQGLRLIYYSQIVNDFQKGDIAEGYSVSREKKESFPLTVTSAQKNPTAFYLCASTPGAGEQFFGPGTRLTVL.

This clonotype appeared many times. J is TRBJ2-3 and V is TRBV7-8; D possibly matches TRBD1 or TRBD2 (5 bases each). Germline CDR1 is SGHVS and CDR2 is FQNEAQ. The CDR3 is 17 residues long. V lost 5 bases, J lost 3 bases, and 21 bases lay in between. The CDR3 nucleotides are TGTGCCAGCAGCCCACGGCCGGGGCAGACCTATACAGATACGCAGTATTTT. Amino acid sequence: CASSPRPGQTYTDTQYF. The full variable domain, rest sourced from reference TRBV7-8 and TRBJ2-3, is GAGVSQSPRYKVAKRGQDVALRCDPISGHVSLFWYQQALGQGPEFLTYFQNEAQLDKSGLPSDRFFAERPEGSVSTLKIQRTQQEDSAVYLCASSPRPGQTYTDTQYFGPGTRLTVL.

Comment on this clonotype: This may be a read error, as it is one base from a much larger clone. The chain recombines TRBV19 with TRBJ2-1; 11 bases align to TRBD2. The CDR3 totals 13 residues. In germline, CDR1 is LNHDA, CDR2 SQIVND (reference sequence). The CDR3 DNA reads as TGTGTCAGTAGCGGGAGGGCCAAAGATGAGCAGTTCTTC. It encodes CVSSGRAKDEQFF.

Many counts were recorded for this clonotype. J is TRBJ2-1 and V is TRBV5-8; TRBD2 aligns across 9 bases. Trimming took 4 bases from V and 4 from J; bases not matched to a gene: 6. Per the germline V gene, CDR1 is SGHTS and CDR2 is YDEGEE. The CDR3 totals 15 residues. CDR3 DNA sequence: TGTGCCAGCAGCCCGGGGACTAGCCGTTACAATGAGCAGTTCTTC. Its protein is CASSPGTSRYNEQFF.

This chain joins TRBV3-1 and TRBJ1-1; D is possibly TRBD1 (5 bases). Trimming took off 6 bases at V and 1 base at J, with 9 bases between the two ends. The CDR3 spans 13 residues. Germline V lookup: CDR1 LGHDT, CDR2 YNNKEL (reference sequence). CDR3 residues: CASSDRKNTEAFF. In nucleotides, the CDR3 is TGTGCCAGCAGTGACAGAAAGAACACTGAAGCTTTCTTT.

This clonotype was observed at least ten times. The J gene is TRBJ2-5, the V gene TRBV6-6; possibly TRBD2 for D (7 bases). V was trimmed by 7 bases and J by 5 bases, leaving 20 bases between them. Germline-derived CDR1 and CDR2 are MNHNY and SVGAGI (reference sequence). The CDR3 has 15 amino acids. The CDR3 reads CASTPASWGGETQYF. The CDR3 coding sequence is TGTGCCAGCACCCCGGCCAGCTGGGGGGGCGAGACCCAGTACTTC.

This clonotype was seen at least ten times. The chain is built from TRBV6-5 and TRBJ2-7; D gene ambiguous. Trimming cost V 6 bases and J 2 bases, with 17 bases left between them. The CDR3 totals 15 residues. CDR1 and CDR2 (germline): MNHEY, SVGAGI. CDR3 bases: TGTGCCAGCAGCAAGCCCACGTACTCCACCTACGAGCAGTACTTC. This sequence encodes CASSKPTYSTYEQYF.

This clonotype was detected many times. The rearrangement links TRBV5-1 to TRBJ1-3; TRBD1 is a possible D gene (6 bases). In germline, CDR1 is SGHRS, CDR2 YFSETQ. V was shortened by 4 bases and J by 4 bases, with 12 bases between the two germline ends. CDR3 size: 14 residues. CDR3 residues: CASSPRGSGNTIYF. DNA of the CDR3: TGCGCCAGCAGCCCAAGGGGGTCCGGAAACACCATATATTTT.